Below, 17 T cell receptor beta chains from the same sample are listed, as sequenced in a study of T cell responses to AZD1222 COVID-19 vaccine. Generated by immunoSEQ multiplex PCR, the TCRdb table keeps only in-frame clones and is missing some. Among some 150,000 clones listed, approximately 87% were seen once. The sample here was peripheral blood, taken on day 0 of MenACWY control vaccination. The receptor set was obtained from an adult in good health.

This sequence joins TRBV27 and TRBJ2-1; D gene uncertain. Germline loops: CDR1 MNHEY, CDR2 SMNVEV (reference sequence). The length of the CDR3 is 16 residues. The V gene lost 5 bases and the J gene lost 2 bases, with 16 bases spanning the gap. As DNA, the CDR3 is TGTGCCAGCAGTATAAACGGCGGAAACGCCTACAATGAGCAGTTCTTC. Translation gives CASSINGGNAYNEQFF.

This chain uses TRBV5-1 with TRBJ2-7; tentative D call: TRBD2 (6 bases). Trimming took 7 bases from V and 0 from J, leaving 17 bases between them. CDR3 length: 15 amino acids. The germline gives CDR1 SGHRS, CDR2 YFSETQ. CDR3 coding DNA: TGCGCCAGCTCGCCTGGGACTGGGATCTCCTACGAGCAGTACTTC. This codes for CASSPGTGISYEQYF.

This chain connects TRBV20-1 to TRBJ2-1; D is unresolved. V was shortened by 3 bases and J by 4 bases, with 10 bases between the two germline ends. There are 13 residues in the CDR3. Germline loops: CDR1 DFQATT, CDR2 SNEGSKA (reference sequence). The CDR3 nucleotides are TGCAGTGCTAGTGGGGTCGGGTACAATGAGCAGTTCTTC. This translates into CSASGVGYNEQFF.

The gene calls are TRBV3-1 (or the pseudogene TRBV3-2) and TRBJ1-1; D call uncertain. The V gene lost 1 base and the J gene lost 6 bases, with 9 bases spanning the gap. The CDR3 loop spans 13 amino acids. Germline V gene data show CDR1 as LGHDT and CDR2 as YNNKEL (reference sequence). CDR3 sequence reads: CASSQGPGAEAFF. In nucleotides, the CDR3 is TGTGCCAGCAGCCAAGGGCCTGGGGCTGAAGCTTTCTTT.

The gene calls are TRBV28 and TRBJ1-1; D remains ambiguous. CDR1 and CDR2 from the germline V gene are MDHEN and SYDVKM. The ends were cut back, 3 bases at V and 1 base at J, with 12 bases in the middle. The CDR3 is made up of 15 amino acids. In nucleotides, the CDR3 is TGTGCCAGCAGTTTTGATTGGCGGGAGAACACTGAAGCTTTCTTT. Translated, it gives CASSFDWRENTEAFF.

The chain joins TRBV27 to TRBJ2-1, with 14 bases lining up with TRBD2. This CDR3 contains 17 residues. V shed 6 bases and J 6 bases; nucleotides not matched to a gene: 10. From germline, CDR1 is MNHEY and CDR2 SMNVEV (reference sequence). The CDR3 nucleotides are TGTGCCAGCAGCCCAGCGGGACTAGCGGGAGCCCCCAATGAGCAGTTCTTC. Protein product: CASSPAGLAGAPNEQFF.

The chain is built from TRBV7-9 and TRBJ1-2; perhaps TRBD1 as D (5 bases). This CDR3 contains 14 residues. Germline V gives CDR1 SEHNR, CDR2 FQNEAQ (reference sequence). V lost 4 bases and J 8 bases, leaving 17 bases between the germline ends. CDR3 in amino acids: CASSSGWGTEGYTF. CDR3 sequence (DNA): TGTGCCAGCAGCTCCGGGTGGGGGACGGAGGGCTACACCTTC.

This chain uses TRBV28 with TRBJ1-5; D is unclear. This CDR3 region has 13 residues. The germline V gene has CDR1 MDHEN and CDR2 SYDVKM. V lost 3 bases and J lost 7, with 10 bases in between. The CDR3 loop is CASSFGSGQPQHF. The DNA for the CDR3 is TGTGCCAGCAGTTTCGGGTCGGGGCAGCCCCAGCATTTT.

V gene TRBV4-1 combines with J gene TRBJ2-7, with a tentative D call TRBD2 (5 bases). Germline-derived CDR1 and CDR2 are MGHRA and YSYEKL. The CDR3 sequence is 13 residues long. With 3 bases removed from V and 5 bases from J, the gap between germline ends came to 11 bases. The CDR3 sequence is CASSQPRGHEQYF. The CDR3 DNA reads as TGCGCCAGCAGCCAGCCTCGGGGTCACGAGCAGTACTTC.

This chain links TRBV6-2 or TRBV6-3 with TRBJ1-1, with D possibly being TRBD1 (5 bases). The CDR3 sequence is 16 residues long. Trimming pared 2 bases from V and 7 bases from J, leaving 20 bases between. CDR1 and CDR2 from the germline V gene are MNHEY and SVGEGT. The CDR3 spells CASSYRGPAEFGEAFF. CDR3 in DNA: TGTGCCAGCAGTTACAGGGGACCGGCCGAATTTGGTGAAGCTTTCTTT.

The V call is TRBV5-1, the J call TRBJ2-2; D remains ambiguous. The CDR3 extends over 14 amino acids. V was shortened by 4 bases and J by 0 bases, with 7 bases between the two germline ends. Germline-derived CDR1 and CDR2 are SGHRS and YFSETQ. CDR3 residues: CASSRNTNTGELFF. The DNA for the CDR3 is TGCGCCAGCAGCCGAAATACGAACACCGGGGAGCTGTTTTTT.

The J gene is TRBJ2-7, the V gene TRBV18, with a weak D call TRBD1 (5 bases). With 2 bases removed from V and 9 bases from J, the gap between germline ends came to 26 bases. The CDR3 length is 17 residues. The germline V gene encodes CDR1 KGHSH and CDR2 LQKENI. CDR3 loop: CASSPGQAARRTQGQYF. The CDR3 DNA reads as TGTGCCAGCTCACCAGGGCAGGCAGCCAGGCGGACACAAGGGCAGTACTTC.

The V gene is TRBV19, the J gene TRBJ1-2; 7 nucleotides align to TRBD1. Per germline, CDR1 LNHDA and CDR2 SQIVND (reference sequence). The J segment lost 5 bases and the V segment lost 9 bases, leaving 9 bases of the junction unmatched. The CDR3 consists of 13 residues. CDR3 sequence (DNA): TGTGCCAGCTGCGAAGACAGGGAGTATGGCTACACCTTC. Its protein product is CASCEDREYGYTF. Variable domain in full (rest from reference TRBV19 and TRBJ1-2): DGGITQSPKYLFRKEGQNVTLSCEQNLNHDAMYWYRQDPGQGLRLIYYSQIVNDFQKGDIAEGYSVSREKKESFPLTVTSAQKNPTAFYLCASCEDREYGYTFGSGTRLTVV.

The rearrangement links TRBV30 to TRBJ2-7, with D unclear. V dropped 4 bases and J dropped 0 bases, with 10 bases sitting between them. CDR1 GTSNPN and CDR2 SVGIG come from the germline V gene (reference sequence). The CDR3 loop spans 13 amino acids. The CDR3 loop reads CAWNGRSSYEQYF. The CDR3 coding sequence is TGTGCCTGGAACGGTCGGAGCTCCTACGAGCAGTACTTC.

The chain couples TRBV6-5 to TRBJ2-2; 9 positions agree with TRBD1. The CDR3 is 14 residues long. Trimming at V came to 10 bases and at J to 2 bases, leaving 5 bases not matched to a gene. Germline loops: CDR1 MNHEY, CDR2 SVGAGI. The CDR3 DNA follows: TGTGCCACCCGACAGGGGGAAAACACCGGGGAGCTGTTTTTT. It encodes CATRQGENTGELFF.

The V call is TRBV2, the J call TRBJ1-1; TRBD1 aligns across 7 bases. This CDR3 contains 13 residues. CDR1 and CDR2 from the germline V gene are SNHLY and FYNNEI. V was pared by 6 bases and J by 4 bases, with 5 bases of the junction left unmatched. CDR3 residues: CASSAYRGTEAFF. CDR3 DNA: TGTGCCAGCAGCGCATACAGGGGCACTGAAGCTTTCTTT.

This clone was picked up a small number of times. This sequence joins TRBV18 and TRBJ1-1; the match to TRBD1 covers 7 bases. This CDR3 is 14 amino acids long. The germline V gene encodes CDR1 KGHSH and CDR2 LQKENI. The ends lost 3 bases at V and 4 bases at J; junction bases unmatched: 5. The CDR3 bases are TGTGCCAGCTCACCTTCAGGGGGGGGCACTGAAGCTTTCTTT. As protein: CASSPSGGGTEAFF. Drawing the rest from reference TRBV18 and TRBJ1-1, the complete variable domain is NAGVMQNPRHLVRRRGQEARLRCSPMKGHSHVYWYRQLPEEGLKFMVYLQKENIIDESGMPKERFSAEFPKEGPSILRIQQVVRGDSAAYFCASSPSGGGTEAFFGQGTRLTVV.